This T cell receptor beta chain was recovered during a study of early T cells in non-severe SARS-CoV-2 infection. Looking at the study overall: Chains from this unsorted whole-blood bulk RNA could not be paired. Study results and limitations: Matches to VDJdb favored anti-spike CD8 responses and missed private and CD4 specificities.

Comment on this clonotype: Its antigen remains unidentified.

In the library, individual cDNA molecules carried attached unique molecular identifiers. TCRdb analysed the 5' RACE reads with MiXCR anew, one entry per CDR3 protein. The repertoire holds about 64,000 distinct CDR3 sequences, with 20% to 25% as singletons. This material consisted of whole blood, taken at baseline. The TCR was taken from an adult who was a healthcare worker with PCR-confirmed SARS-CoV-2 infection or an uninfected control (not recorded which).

The CDR3 protein is CATSTSGTGVNQPQHF. For the CDR3, the DNA is TGTGCCACCAGCACGTCCGGGACAGGGGTTAATCAGCCCCAGCATTTT. The rearrangement uses TRBV15 and TRBJ1-5; 10 nucleotides agree with TRBD1. Germline trimming cut 4 bases from V and 4 bases from J; bases unmatched to any gene: 7. The CDR3 loop spans 16 amino acids. In germline, CDR1 is LNHNV, CDR2 YYDKDF (reference sequence). Filled out from reference TRBV15 and TRBJ1-5, the complete variable domain reads DAMVIQNPRYQVTQFGKPVTLSCSQTLNHNVMYWYQQKSSQAPKLLFHYYDKDFNNEADTPDNFQSRRPNTSFCFLDIRSPGLGDTAMYLCATSTSGTGVNQPQHFGDGTRLSIL.